This entry is about one T cell receptor (beta chain). Its antigen is not identified. Blood samples were obtained at baseline, cycle 4 day 1, and cycle 7 day 1. The table came from immunoSEQ multiplex PCR; TCRdb's copy has only in-frame clones and leaves some out. The profile covers under 50,000 clones, with about 90% appearing a single time and 6.5% to 9% taken by the ten largest. This entry comes from a study of OX40 agonist ivuxolimab in advanced cancers. Across the whole study: Patients were treated with intravenous ivuxolimab, dosed at 0.01 to 10 mg/kg and infused every 2 weeks.

Study conclusions and caveats: Among the nonresponders, some also had low normalized T-cell clonal expansion.

Between the trimmed V and J ends, which lost 3 bases and 2 bases, there was a span of 11 bases. The CDR3 covers 14 residues. CDR1 and CDR2 (germline): MNHEY, SMNVEV (reference sequence). The receptor was isolated from an adult with an advanced solid tumor such as melanoma, head and neck, liver or kidney cancer. V usage is TRBV27 and J usage is TRBJ2-7; D is ambiguous. The sample was CD4+ or CD8+ T cells sorted from blood, taken in a trial of the OX40 agonist ivuxolimab. The CDR3: CASSFSLGPYEQYF. As DNA, the CDR3 is TGTGCCAGCAGTTTTTCCCTTGGCCCCTACGAGCAGTACTTC.